This entry lists 18 T cell receptor beta chains sequenced from one sample in a study of a mutant IDH1 vaccine in newly diagnosed glioma (dated by TCRdb to the early 2020s). Libraries were built with the immunoSEQ multiplex PCR assay. TCRdb provides this immuneACCESS table in a form limited to in-frame rearrangements. Some clones are lacking; in checked studies, under half of them reflect an unresolved V gene, and why the rest are absent is not known. This sample lists 25,000 to 30,000 clones; less than 90% were detected once. Of the sample, under 8.5% falls within the top ten clones. These receptors' targets are unknown. Reading the label with the study, this specimen's time point is: week 23, last vaccination. Each vaccine dose, consisting of 300 ug of a 20-mer mutant IDH1 peptide in Montanide, was administered subcutaneously with topical imiquimod. Material: PBMCs, obtained from a glioma patient whose treatment included an IDH1 peptide vaccine. These receptors originate from a young woman with glioma.

The V and J genes are TRBV18 and TRBJ1-2; the match to TRBD1 covers 7 bases. V was pared by 4 bases and J by 1 base, with 0 bases of the junction left unmatched. Germline CDR1 reads KGHSH; CDR2 reads LQKENI. The CDR3 has 13 amino acids. The CDR3 nucleotides are TGTGCCAGCTCACGGGACAGTAACTATGGCTACACCTTC. Translating it yields CASSRDSNYGYTF.

The rearrangement joins TRBV5-4 to TRBJ2-2; D not resolved. Germline loops: CDR1 SGHNT, CDR2 YYREEE (reference sequence). The CDR3 runs 14 residues. Trimming stripped 4 bases from V and 7 bases from J, with 14 bases between. The CDR3 reads CASSPSQTVGELFF. In nucleotides, the CDR3 is TGTGCCAGCAGCCCGAGCCAAACGGTCGGGGAGCTGTTTTTT.

The genes are TRBV18 and TRBJ1-1; TRBD1 agrees at 9 bases. Trimming removed 2 bases from V and 6 bases from J; junction bases left unmatched: 13. Germline V gene data show CDR1 as KGHSH and CDR2 as LQKENI. CDR3 length: 17 residues. The DNA for the CDR3 is TGTGCCAGCTCACCAATGCCATTACAGGGGGCGAGGGCTGAAGCTTTCTTT. Its translation is CASSPMPLQGARAEAFF.

This clone was seen only once. The CDR3 DNA is TGTGCCAGCACAAAAACAGGGGAGGACAATGAGCAGTTCTTC. Translating it yields CASTKTGEDNEQFF. This sequence joins TRBV5-6 and TRBJ2-1; TRBD1 is a possible D gene (7 bases). CDR1 and CDR2 from the germline V gene are SGHDT and YYEEEE. Trimming shortened V by 6 bases and J by 5 bases, and 15 bases separated the two germline ends. This CDR3 comprises 14 residues.

The chain is built from TRBV9 and TRBJ2-7; 9 nucleotides line up with TRBD1. This CDR3 comprises 14 residues. V lost 3 bases to trimming and J lost 2 bases; unmatched junction nucleotides: 3. Germline loops: CDR1 SGDLS, CDR2 YYNGEE. The CDR3 coding sequence is TGTGCCAGCAGCGCACACAGGGGGCCCTACGAGCAGTACTTC. This codes for CASSAHRGPYEQYF. The variable domain in full, with the rest retrieved from reference TRBV9 and TRBJ2-7, is DSGVTQTPKHLITATGQRVTLRCSPRSGDLSVYWYQQSLDQGLQFLIQYYNGEERAKGNILERFSAQQFPDLHSELNLSSLELGDSALYFCASSAHRGPYEQYFGPGTRLTVT.

The CDR3: CASSSTTGVMETQYF. The CDR3, as DNA: TGTGCCAGCAGTTCCACTACCGGGGTGATGGAGACCCAGTACTTC. The chain is built from TRBV6-5 and TRBJ2-5, with a weak D call TRBD2 (5 bases). Looked up from germline, CDR1 is MNHEY and CDR2 is SVGAGI. The CDR3 is 15 amino acids. V dropped 4 bases and J dropped 5 bases, with 17 bases sitting between them.

This chain uses TRBV9 with TRBJ2-3, with D perhaps matching TRBD1 or TRBD2 (5 bases each). This CDR3 region has 15 residues. The V and J ends lost 4 bases and 3 bases respectively, with 15 bases between them. Germline CDR1 reads SGDLS; CDR2 reads YYNGEE. The CDR3 region is CASSPHSGATDTQYF. For the CDR3, the DNA is TGTGCCAGCAGCCCTCACTCCGGGGCGACAGATACGCAGTATTTT.

The chain carries TRBV11-3 and TRBJ1-6, with D perhaps TRBD1 (5 bases). This CDR3 spans 18 amino acids. Germline lookup yields CDR1 SGHNT and CDR2 YENEEA. V lost 5 bases to trimming and J lost 0 bases, with 17 bases between them. The CDR3 sequence is CASSLGTLLSSYNSPLHF. The CDR3 nucleotides are TGTGCCAGCAGCCTGGGGACTTTATTGAGCTCCTATAATTCACCCCTCCACTTT.

This sequence joins TRBV10-3 and TRBJ2-7, with D unclear. The CDR3 is 13 amino acids. Germline CDR1 and CDR2: ENHRY and SYGVKD. The ends were cut back, 7 bases at V and 3 bases at J, with 13 bases in the middle. The CDR3 spells CAITKELHYEQYF. As DNA, the CDR3 is TGTGCCATCACGAAAGAGCTCCACTACGAGCAGTACTTC.

This clone was found a few times. The chain uses TRBV2 and TRBJ2-1, with 7 nucleotides matching TRBD1. The CDR3 has 15 amino acids. V was pared by 6 bases and J by 0 bases, with 5 bases of the junction left unmatched. The germline V gene encodes CDR1 SNHLY and CDR2 FYNNEI. For the CDR3, the DNA is TGTGCCAGCAGGAGAGGGGGCTCCTCCTACAATGAGCAGTTCTTC. Translated: CASRRGGSSYNEQFF.

The chain joins TRBV28 to TRBJ1-1; possible D gene TRBD1, 5 bases. V shed 2 bases and J shed 8 bases, with 18 bases lying between them. Germline V gene data show CDR1 as MDHEN and CDR2 as SYDVKM. The CDR3 totals 15 residues. CDR3 coding DNA: TGTGCCAGCAGTTTAGGGAGTCGAACCGGGACCGAAGCTTTCTTT. This translates into CASSLGSRTGTEAFF.

V usage is TRBV7-9 and J usage is TRBJ1-2; 8 bases agree with TRBD1. Per germline, CDR1 SEHNR and CDR2 FQNEAQ (reference sequence). This CDR3 spans 15 amino acids. The ends lost 0 bases at V and 4 bases at J; junction bases unmatched: 4. The CDR3 region has the DNA TGTGCCAGCAGCTTAGCGGCAGGGGGCGTCTATGGCTACACCTTC. Translation: CASSLAAGGVYGYTF.

This clone was observed a few times. The J gene is TRBJ1-2, the V gene TRBV2; the match to TRBD1 covers 7 bases. The CDR3 runs to 13 residues. Trimming at V came to 6 bases and at J to 4 bases, leaving 5 bases not matched to a gene. Germline V CDR1 and CDR2: SNHLY, FYNNEI. The DNA of the CDR3 is TGTGCCAGCAGGGACTGGGACAGCTATGGCTACACCTTC. This sequence encodes CASRDWDSYGYTF.

This sequence joins TRBV25-1 and TRBJ1-2, with D perhaps TRBD1 (5 bases). V was trimmed by 3 bases and J by 1 base, leaving 12 bases between them. CDR1 is MGHDK, CDR2 SYGVNS, per germline. The CDR3 length is 15 residues. CDR3 region: CASSDREDGNYGYTF. The CDR3 nucleotides are TGTGCCAGCAGTGACAGGGAAGACGGTAACTATGGCTACACCTTC.

In its sample, this clone was seen once. The chain uses TRBV30 and TRBJ2-7, with 9 bases fitting TRBD1. V lost 0 bases to trimming and J lost 5 bases; unmatched junction nucleotides: 5. The CDR3 is 14 residues long. Germline assignment: CDR1 GTSNPN and CDR2 SVGIG (reference sequence). The CDR3 loop is CAWSVGQGTNEQYF. The DNA of the CDR3 is TGTGCCTGGAGTGTGGGACAGGGAACTAACGAGCAGTACTTC.

J is TRBJ2-1 and V is TRBV29-1, with 7 bases matching TRBD2. Germline CDR1 and CDR2: SQVTM and ANQGSEA. Trimming removed 5 bases from V and 4 bases from J; junction bases left unmatched: 8. There are 14 residues in the CDR3. The CDR3 sequence is CSVTLAELYNEQFF. In DNA, the CDR3 is TGCAGCGTTACTCTAGCGGAATTGTACAATGAGCAGTTCTTC.

This chain uses TRBV7-9 with TRBJ2-2, with D perhaps matching TRBD2 (5 bases). Germline CDR1 reads SEHNR; CDR2 reads FQNEAQ (reference sequence). The CDR3 contains 19 residues. V lost 1 base to trimming and J lost 1 base, with 19 bases between them. This CDR3 is CASSLGTAWGLGNTGELFF. CDR3 sequence (DNA): TGTGCCAGCAGCTTAGGGACTGCCTGGGGTCTCGGGAACACCGGGGAGCTGTTTTTT. The full variable domain, in which reference TRBV7-9 and TRBJ2-2 provide the parts outside the CDR3, is DTGVSQNPRHKITKRGQNVTFRCDPISEHNRLYWYRQTLGQGPEFLTYFQNEAQLEKSRLLSDRFSAERPKGSFSTLEIQRTEQGDSAMYLCASSLGTAWGLGNTGELFFGEGSRLTVL.

The chain employs TRBV6-1 and TRBJ1-5; a weak D match, TRBD1 (6 bases). From germline, CDR1 is MNHNS and CDR2 SASEGT. This CDR3 has 15 residues. Trimming pared 6 bases from V and 1 base from J, leaving 13 bases between. DNA of the CDR3: TGTGCCAGCAGCACCTTCCAGGGGAGCAATCAGCCCCAGCATTTT. Residues: CASSTFQGSNQPQHF.